The 20 T cell receptor beta chains presented below share a single source sample, sequenced in a study of T-cell reconstitution after alpha-beta-depleted transplantation in children. Preparation of the TCRbeta library involved a method that used unique molecular identifiers. TCRdb reprocessed the PCR reads via MiXCR and lists one record per CDR3 protein. The sample consists of more than 500,000 distinct CDR3 sequences, about an eighth of them appearing once. The specimen comprised PBMCs, mostly from graft donor cells, sampled 180 days after TCRalphabeta/CD19-depleted stem cell transplant. Receptor source: a female patient between 2 and 10 years old who had a stem cell transplant for aplastic anemia, so the T cells may come from the graft donor.

The chain employs TRBV2 and TRBJ1-1, with a weak D call TRBD1 (6 bases). CDR1 and CDR2 (germline): SNHLY, FYNNEI. The length of the CDR3 is 14 residues. Deletions cut 6 bases from V and 7 bases from J, with 18 bases between. CDR3 loop: CASRAARGADEAFF. In DNA, the CDR3 is TGTGCCAGCAGGGCCGCCCGGGGGGCGGATGAAGCTTTCTTT.

The table lists this clonotype with a few counts. V is TRBV7-2 and J is TRBJ2-1, with TRBD2 matching over 10 bases. CDR3 length: 17 amino acids. Germline CDR1 and CDR2: SGHTA and FQGNSA. Trimming cost V 5 bases and J 7 bases; bases outside gene matches: 14. CDR3 residues: CASSPTVRTSGRNEQFF. CDR3 sequence (DNA): TGTGCCAGCAGCCCCACCGTCAGGACTAGCGGCAGGAATGAGCAGTTCTTC.

This clonotype was detected only a few times. V and J are TRBV28 and TRBJ2-3; TRBD2 matches 7 bases. Losses at the gene ends were 6 bases for V and 7 bases for J; bases not matched to a gene: 7. In germline, CDR1 is MDHEN, CDR2 SYDVKM. The CDR3 runs to 13 residues. The CDR3 loop is CASRSSGAHTQYF. The CDR3 bases are TGTGCCAGCAGAAGCAGCGGGGCGCATACGCAGTATTTT.

This clonotype was counted between two and nine times. The V gene is TRBV9, the J gene TRBJ1-3; TRBD1 aligns across 7 bases. Trimming removed 3 bases from V and 3 bases from J; junction bases left unmatched: 6. Germline values: CDR1 SGDLS, CDR2 YYNGEE. The CDR3 consists of 15 residues. The CDR3 reads CASSDPRQGGNTIYF. The CDR3 nucleotides read TGTGCCAGCAGCGACCCCAGACAGGGTGGAAACACCATATATTTT.

This clonotype appeared a few times. J is TRBJ1-4 and V is TRBV29-1, with TRBD1 matching 7 bases. Germline CDR1 reads SQVTM; CDR2 reads ANQGSEA. The CDR3 length is 17 residues. The trim removed 4 bases at V and 2 bases at J, leaving 13 bases unmatched. The CDR3 DNA is TGCAGCGTTGCGCCGGACAGGCCTAGATCGACTAATGAAAAACTGTTTTTT. It yields the protein CSVAPDRPRSTNEKLFF.

CDR3 DNA sequence: TGCGCCAGCAGCATCCTCCCCCTAGCGGGAGGGTACAATGAGCAGTTCTTC. Protein: CASSILPLAGGYNEQFF. V usage is TRBV5-1 and J usage is TRBJ2-1; 12 nucleotides align to TRBD2. The germline V gene encodes CDR1 SGHRS and CDR2 YFSETQ. The CDR3 has 17 residues. Trimming removed 4 bases from V and 4 bases from J; junction bases left unmatched: 9.

This clonotype was detected only a few times. This chain joins TRBV27 and TRBJ2-7; TRBD1 or TRBD2 may be the D gene (5 bases each). Per the germline V gene, CDR1 is MNHEY and CDR2 is SMNVEV (reference sequence). CDR3 length: 13 residues. Trimming stripped 4 bases from V and 3 bases from J, with 10 bases between. Here the CDR3 reads CASSSRDRYEQYV. The CDR3 bases are TGTGCCAGCAGTTCCCGGGACCGCTACGAGCAGTACGTC.

This clonotype showed up just a few times. V is TRBV12-3 or TRBV12-4 and J is TRBJ1-1; 9 positions match TRBD1. The CDR3 is 13 residues long. V shed 6 bases and J 4 bases; nucleotides not matched to a gene: 3. The CDR3 is CASRGTGFTEAFF. CDR3 sequence (DNA): TGTGCCAGCAGGGGGACAGGGTTCACTGAAGCTTTCTTT.

This chain uses TRBV29-1 with TRBJ2-1; 9 bases align to TRBD2. The germline CDR1 and CDR2 sequences are SQVTM and ANQGSEA. The CDR3 loop spans 12 amino acids. Trimming at V came to 3 bases and at J to 9 bases, leaving 3 bases not matched to a gene. Here the CDR3 reads CSVEGGRGEQFF. Written as DNA, the CDR3 is TGCAGCGTTGAGGGCGGGAGGGGTGAGCAGTTCTTC.

This clonotype was counted only a few times. The chain carries TRBV9 and TRBJ1-2, with D hard to call. The germline V gene encodes CDR1 SGDLS and CDR2 YYNGEE. Trimming took 0 bases from V and 0 from J, leaving 9 bases between them. CDR3 length: 15 residues. The CDR3 protein is CASSVGGTTNYGYTF. The DNA of the CDR3 is TGTGCCAGCAGCGTAGGAGGCACCACTAACTATGGCTACACCTTC.

This chain joins TRBV20-1 and TRBJ1-5, with no clear D. V dropped 6 bases and J dropped 10 bases, with 22 bases sitting between them. Germline CDR1 is DFQATT and CDR2 is SNEGSKA (reference sequence). The CDR3 spans 14 residues. CDR3 nucleotides: TGCAGTGCCACCGGCCCCCCGGGGAGAAGACCCCAGCATTTT. Translated: CSATGPPGRRPQHF.

This chain connects TRBV5-5 to TRBJ1-2, with TRBD1 identical over 8 bases. Trimming at V came to 5 bases and at J to 3 bases, leaving 6 bases not matched to a gene. Germline lookup yields CDR1 SGHKS and CDR2 YYEKEE (reference sequence). The CDR3 spans 14 residues. CDR3 bases: TGTGCCAGCAGGCCCCGGACAGGGCACTATGGCTACACCTTC. It is translated as CASRPRTGHYGYTF.

This clonotype was seen repeatedly, ten times or more. The gene calls are TRBV20-1 and TRBJ2-5, with 7 bases matching TRBD1. In germline, CDR1 is DFQATT, CDR2 SNEGSKA (reference sequence). V lost 2 bases to trimming and J lost 5 bases; unmatched junction nucleotides: 2. The CDR3 is 12 residues long. CDR3 region: CSARRGGETQYF. CDR3 nucleotide sequence: TGCAGTGCTAGAAGAGGGGGCGAGACCCAGTACTTC.

In DNA, the CDR3 is TGTGCCAGCAGTTTACCGGCTCAGGGGGACGGCACCGGGGAGCTGTTTTTT. It codes for CASSLPAQGDGTGELFF. The chain links TRBV12-3 or TRBV12-4 to TRBJ2-2; 7 positions agree with TRBD1. V lost 2 bases, J lost 4 bases, and 10 bases stayed unmatched. The CDR3 has 17 residues.

This clonotype was detected ten times or more. The chain carries TRBV18 and TRBJ1-1; D is undetermined. The ends were cut back, 3 bases at V and 1 base at J, with 9 bases in the middle. The CDR3 runs 14 residues. The germline CDR1 and CDR2 sequences are KGHSH and LQKENI. This CDR3 reads CASSPAGANTEAFF. As DNA, the CDR3 is TGTGCCAGCTCACCGGCAGGAGCGAACACTGAAGCTTTCTTT.

In this sample, this clonotype turned up many times. This chain links TRBV11-2 with TRBJ2-6, with 8 nucleotides matching TRBD2. This CDR3 comprises 20 residues. The germline CDR1 and CDR2 sequences are SGHAT and FQNNGV. The V and J ends lost 2 bases and 2 bases, in that order; junction bases with no gene match: 14. In DNA form, the CDR3 reads TGTGCCAGCAGCTTAAATAAAGCGGGGGCTTTTAACCCTGGGGCCAACGTCCTGACTTTC. This translates into CASSLNKAGAFNPGANVLTF.

In this sample, this clonotype turned up many times. The genes are TRBV5-1 and TRBJ2-2, with a possible D match to TRBD1 (7 bases). This CDR3 has 15 amino acids. Trimming took off 4 bases at V and 6 bases at J, with 16 bases between the two ends. Germline lookup yields CDR1 SGHRS and CDR2 YFSETQ. The CDR3 nucleotides read TGCGCCAGCAGCCTGTGGCAGGGGGGCGCCGGGGAGCTGTTTTTT. This gives the protein CASSLWQGGAGELFF.

J is TRBJ2-6 and V is TRBV7-3, with D perhaps matching TRBD2 (5 bases). Per germline, CDR1 SGHTA and CDR2 FQGTGA. Trimming cost V 2 bases and J 0 bases, with 8 bases left between them. This CDR3 region has 16 residues. In DNA form, the CDR3 reads TGTGCCAGCAGCTTACACGGGAACTCTGGGGCCAACGTCCTGACTTTC. This sequence encodes CASSLHGNSGANVLTF.

This clonotype was detected a few times. The chain is built from TRBV18 and TRBJ2-3, with D hard to call. CDR3 size: 12 residues. CDR1 and CDR2 (germline): KGHSH, LQKENI. Trimming removed 4 bases from V and 6 bases from J, with 8 bases in between. The CDR3 protein is CASSLTVDTQYF. The CDR3, as DNA: TGTGCCAGCTCACTAACAGTGGATACGCAGTATTTT.

V and J are TRBV19 and TRBJ2-2; TRBD2 matches 12 bases. This CDR3 is built from 19 residues. In germline, CDR1 is LNHDA, CDR2 SQIVND (reference sequence). After removal of 1 base from V and 4 bases from J, the junction contained 10 bases not matched to a gene. DNA of the CDR3: TGTGCCAGTAGTATAGGTTTGAGACTAGCGGGAGTTTTCACCGGGGAGCTGTTTTTT. It is translated as CASSIGLRLAGVFTGELFF.